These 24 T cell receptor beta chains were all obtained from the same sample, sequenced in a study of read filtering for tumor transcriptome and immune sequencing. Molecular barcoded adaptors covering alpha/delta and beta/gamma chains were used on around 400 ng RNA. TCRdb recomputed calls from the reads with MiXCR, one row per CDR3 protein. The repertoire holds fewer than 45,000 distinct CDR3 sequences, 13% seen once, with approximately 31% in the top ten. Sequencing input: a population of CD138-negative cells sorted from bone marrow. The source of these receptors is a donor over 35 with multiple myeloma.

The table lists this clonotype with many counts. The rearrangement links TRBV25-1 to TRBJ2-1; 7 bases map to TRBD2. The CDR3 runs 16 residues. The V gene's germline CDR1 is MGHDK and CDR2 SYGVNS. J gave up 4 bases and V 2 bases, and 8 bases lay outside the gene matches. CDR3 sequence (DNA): TGTGCCAGCAGTGAAGATAGAGGGAGGGGTTACAATGAGCAGTTCTTC. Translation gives CASSEDRGRGYNEQFF.

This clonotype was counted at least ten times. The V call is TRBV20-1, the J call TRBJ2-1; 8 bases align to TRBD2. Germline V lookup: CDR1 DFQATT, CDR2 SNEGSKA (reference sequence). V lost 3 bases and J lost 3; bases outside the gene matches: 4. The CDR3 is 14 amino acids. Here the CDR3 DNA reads TGCAGTGCTAGGAATCTAGCGGGCTACAATGAGCAGTTCTTC. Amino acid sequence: CSARNLAGYNEQFF.

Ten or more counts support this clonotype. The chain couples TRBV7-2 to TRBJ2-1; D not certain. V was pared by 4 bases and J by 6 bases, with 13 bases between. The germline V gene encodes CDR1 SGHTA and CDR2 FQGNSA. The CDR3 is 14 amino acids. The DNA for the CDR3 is TGTGCCAGCAGCTCCATGCTAGTCACCAATGAGCAGTTCTTC. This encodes CASSSMLVTNEQFF.

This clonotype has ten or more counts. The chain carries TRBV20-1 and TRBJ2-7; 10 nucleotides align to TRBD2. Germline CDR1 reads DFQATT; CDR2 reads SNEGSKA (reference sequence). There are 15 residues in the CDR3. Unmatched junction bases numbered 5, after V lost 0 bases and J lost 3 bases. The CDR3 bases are TGCAGTGCTAGAGATAGGCCTAGCGGGAGCTACGAGCAGTACTTC. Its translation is CSARDRPSGSYEQYF.

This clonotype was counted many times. In DNA form, the CDR3 reads TGCAGCGTCTGGATATTTGGCACTGAAGCTTTCTTT. Translated, it gives CSVWIFGTEAFF. This sequence joins TRBV29-1 and TRBJ1-1; D gene ambiguous. CDR1 and CDR2 from the germline V gene are SQVTM and ANQGSEA. Between the trimmed V and J ends, which lost 6 bases and 4 bases, there was a span of 12 bases. This CDR3 spans 12 amino acids.

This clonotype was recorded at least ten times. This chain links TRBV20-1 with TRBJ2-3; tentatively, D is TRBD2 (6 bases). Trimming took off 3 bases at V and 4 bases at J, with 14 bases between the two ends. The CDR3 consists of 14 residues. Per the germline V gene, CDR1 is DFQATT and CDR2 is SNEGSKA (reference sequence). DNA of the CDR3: TGCAGTGCTAGTGGTGGGAGGAGCGCAGATACGCAGTATTTT. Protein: CSASGGRSADTQYF.

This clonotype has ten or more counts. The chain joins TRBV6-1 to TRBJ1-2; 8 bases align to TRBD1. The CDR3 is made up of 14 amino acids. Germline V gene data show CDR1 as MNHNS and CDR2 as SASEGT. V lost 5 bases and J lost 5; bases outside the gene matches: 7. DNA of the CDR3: TGTGCCAGCAGTCGACAGGGGCTAGGATATGGCTACACCTTC. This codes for CASSRQGLGYGYTF.

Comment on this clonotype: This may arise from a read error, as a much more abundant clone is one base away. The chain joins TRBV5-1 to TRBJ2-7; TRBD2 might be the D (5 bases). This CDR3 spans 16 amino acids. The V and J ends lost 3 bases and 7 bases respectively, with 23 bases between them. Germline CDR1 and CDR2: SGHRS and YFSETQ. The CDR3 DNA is TGCGCCAGCAGCTGTCGGGGAACGCAAATCGGTCGTGAGCAGTACTTC. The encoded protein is CASSCRGTQIGREQYF.

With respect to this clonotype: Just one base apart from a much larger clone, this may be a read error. The DNA of the CDR3 is TGTGCCAGCAGTGGAGGACTAGCGGGAGGATTTCAAGAGACCCAGTACTTC. Protein sequence: CASSGGLAGGFQETQYF. The V and J genes are TRBV25-1 and TRBJ2-5, with TRBD2 identical over 14 bases. Unmatched junction bases numbered 6, after V lost 4 bases and J lost 2 bases. The CDR3 contains 17 residues. Germline V gene data show CDR1 as MGHDK and CDR2 as SYGVNS.

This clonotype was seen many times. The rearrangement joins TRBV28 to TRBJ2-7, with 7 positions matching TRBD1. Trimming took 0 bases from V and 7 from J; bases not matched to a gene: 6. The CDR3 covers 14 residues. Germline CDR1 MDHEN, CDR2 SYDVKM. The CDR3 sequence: CASSLWTGTGEQYF. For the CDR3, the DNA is TGTGCCAGCAGTTTATGGACAGGGACGGGGGAGCAGTACTTC.

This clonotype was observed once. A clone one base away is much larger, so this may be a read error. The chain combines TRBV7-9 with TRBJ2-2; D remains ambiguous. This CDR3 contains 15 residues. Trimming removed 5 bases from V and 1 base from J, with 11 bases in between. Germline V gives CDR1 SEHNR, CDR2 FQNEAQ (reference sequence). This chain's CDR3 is CASSPARLNTGELFF. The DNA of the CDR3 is TGTGCCAGCAGCCCCGCTCGGCTGAACACCGGGGAGCTGTTTTTT.

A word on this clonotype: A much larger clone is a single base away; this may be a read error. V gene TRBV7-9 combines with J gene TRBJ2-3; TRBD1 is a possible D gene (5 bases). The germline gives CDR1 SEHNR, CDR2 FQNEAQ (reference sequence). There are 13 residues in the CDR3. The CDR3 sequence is CASSFPVTGTQYF. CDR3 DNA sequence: TGTGCCAGCAGCTTCCCCGTAACAGGTACGCAGTATTTT.

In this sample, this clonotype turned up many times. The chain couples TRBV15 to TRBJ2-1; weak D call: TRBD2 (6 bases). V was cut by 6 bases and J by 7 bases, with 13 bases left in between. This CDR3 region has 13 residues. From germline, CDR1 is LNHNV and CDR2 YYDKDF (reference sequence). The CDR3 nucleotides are TGTGCCACCAGGCTAGCTAGCGATAATGAGCAGTTCTTC. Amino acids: CATRLASDNEQFF.

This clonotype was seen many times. DNA for the CDR3: TGCGCCAGCAGCTCCCGGACTAGCGGGAGTAATGAGCAGTTCTTC. Translating gives CASSSRTSGSNEQFF. The genes are TRBV5-1 and TRBJ2-1; 13 bases are shared with TRBD2. After removal of 3 bases from V and 7 bases from J, the junction contained 4 bases not matched to a gene. Per germline, CDR1 SGHRS and CDR2 YFSETQ. The CDR3 has 15 residues.

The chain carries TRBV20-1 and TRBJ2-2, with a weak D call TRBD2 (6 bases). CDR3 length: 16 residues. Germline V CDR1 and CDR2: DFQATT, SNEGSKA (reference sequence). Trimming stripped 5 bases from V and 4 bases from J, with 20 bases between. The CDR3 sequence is CSASHDSSGFTGELFF. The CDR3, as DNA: TGCAGTGCTTCCCATGATTCGAGCGGGTTCACCGGGGAGCTGTTTTTT.

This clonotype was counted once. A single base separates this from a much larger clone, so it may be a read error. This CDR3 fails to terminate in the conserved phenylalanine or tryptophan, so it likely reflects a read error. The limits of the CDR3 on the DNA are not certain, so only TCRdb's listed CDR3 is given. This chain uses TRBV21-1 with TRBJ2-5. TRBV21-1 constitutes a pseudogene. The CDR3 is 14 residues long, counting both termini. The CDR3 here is CARNNQPYVETQYS.

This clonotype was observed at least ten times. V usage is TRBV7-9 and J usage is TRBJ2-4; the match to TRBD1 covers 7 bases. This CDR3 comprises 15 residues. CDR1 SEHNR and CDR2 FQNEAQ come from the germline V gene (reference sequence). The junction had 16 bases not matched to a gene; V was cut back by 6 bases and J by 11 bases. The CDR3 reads CASSSTGTDPSLQYF. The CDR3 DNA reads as TGTGCCAGCAGTTCAACCGGGACAGACCCGTCTCTTCAGTACTTC.

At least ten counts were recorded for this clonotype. The CDR3 spells CSARDPGTSLYEQYF. The CDR3 DNA is TGCAGTGCTAGAGACCCCGGGACTAGTCTCTACGAGCAGTACTTC. This chain joins TRBV20-1 and TRBJ2-7; 8 positions agree with TRBD2. The CDR3 is made up of 15 amino acids. J lost 3 bases, V lost 0 bases, and 7 bases had no gene match. Germline lookup yields CDR1 DFQATT and CDR2 SNEGSKA (reference sequence).

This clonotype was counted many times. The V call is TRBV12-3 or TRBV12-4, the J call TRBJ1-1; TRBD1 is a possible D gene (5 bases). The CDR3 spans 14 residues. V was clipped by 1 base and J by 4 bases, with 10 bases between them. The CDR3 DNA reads TGTGCCAGCAGTTTAGGGGGGTCTAGCACTGAAGCTTTCTTT. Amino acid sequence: CASSLGGSSTEAFF.

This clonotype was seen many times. The chain's CDR3 is CSAWDRLSTDTQYF. CDR3 DNA sequence: TGCAGTGCTTGGGACCGACTGAGCACAGATACGCAGTATTTT. The chain employs TRBV20-1 and TRBJ2-3; D could derive from TRBD1 or TRBD2 (5 bases each). Germline loops: CDR1 DFQATT, CDR2 SNEGSKA (reference sequence). The V gene lost 5 bases and the J gene lost 0 bases, with 12 bases spanning the gap. The CDR3 consists of 14 residues.

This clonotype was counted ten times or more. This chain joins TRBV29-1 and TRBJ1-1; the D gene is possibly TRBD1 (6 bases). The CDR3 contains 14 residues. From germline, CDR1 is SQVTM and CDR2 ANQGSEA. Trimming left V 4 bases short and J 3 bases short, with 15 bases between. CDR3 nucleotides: TGCAGCGTTGTAGGGGGGGCGCTTGACACTGAAGCTTTCTTT. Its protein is CSVVGGALDTEAFF. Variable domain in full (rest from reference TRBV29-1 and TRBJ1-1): SAVISQKPSRDICQRGTSLTIQCQVDSQVTMMFWYRQQPGQSLTLIATANQGSEATYESGFVIDKFPISRPNLTFSTLTVSNMSPEDSSIYLCSVVGGALDTEAFFGQGTRLTVV.

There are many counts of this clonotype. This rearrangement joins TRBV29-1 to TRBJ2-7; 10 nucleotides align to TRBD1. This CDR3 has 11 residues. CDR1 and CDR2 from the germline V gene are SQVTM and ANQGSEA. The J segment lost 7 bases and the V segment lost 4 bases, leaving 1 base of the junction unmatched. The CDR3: CSVGTGGEQYF. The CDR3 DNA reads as TGCAGCGTTGGGACAGGGGGTGAGCAGTACTTC.

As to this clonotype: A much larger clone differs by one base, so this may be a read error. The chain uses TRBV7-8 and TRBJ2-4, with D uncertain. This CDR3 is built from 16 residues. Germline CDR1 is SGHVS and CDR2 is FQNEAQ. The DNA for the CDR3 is TGTGCCAGCAGCTTAGGTTGGGCACAAGCCAATAACATTCAGTACTTC. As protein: CASSLGWAQANNIQYF.

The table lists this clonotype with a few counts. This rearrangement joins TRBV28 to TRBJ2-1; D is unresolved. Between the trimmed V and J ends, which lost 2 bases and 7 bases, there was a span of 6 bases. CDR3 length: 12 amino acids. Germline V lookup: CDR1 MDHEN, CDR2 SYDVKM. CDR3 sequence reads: CASSLPLNEQFF. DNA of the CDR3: TGTGCCAGCAGTTTACCGCTTAATGAGCAGTTCTTC.